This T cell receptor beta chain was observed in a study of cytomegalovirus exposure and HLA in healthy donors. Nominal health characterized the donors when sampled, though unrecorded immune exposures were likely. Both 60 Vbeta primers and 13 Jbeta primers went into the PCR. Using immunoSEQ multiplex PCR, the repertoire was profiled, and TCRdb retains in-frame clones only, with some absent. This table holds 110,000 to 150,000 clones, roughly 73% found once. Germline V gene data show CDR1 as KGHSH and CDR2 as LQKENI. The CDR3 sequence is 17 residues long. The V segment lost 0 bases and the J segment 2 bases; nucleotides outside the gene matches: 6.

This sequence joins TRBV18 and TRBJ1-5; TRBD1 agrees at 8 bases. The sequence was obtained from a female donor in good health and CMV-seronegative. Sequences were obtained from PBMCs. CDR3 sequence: CASSPPSGQGGNQPQHF. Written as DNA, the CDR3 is TGTGCCAGCTCACCACCTTCCGGACAGGGCGGCAATCAGCCCCAGCATTTT.